One T cell receptor (beta chain) is described in this entry. The antigen it recognizes is unknown. Base qualities were left out, and no much larger clone turns up one base away. Libraries were constructed by the immunoSEQ multiplex PCR assay. TCRdb obtained this table from immuneACCESS and retained in-frame rearrangements with V and J assigned. These tables miss some clones; where compared with another copy, unresolved V genes account for less than half of the shortfall, and the remainder is unexplained. This sample has approximately 130,000 clones in its table, and about 95% of those were observed once. The ten largest clones take up 0.44% of the sample. The data derive from a study of T cell changes during pregnancy in multiple sclerosis (dated by TCRdb to between 2018 and 2021). As for the study more broadly: In women with multiple sclerosis, the researchers looked at how the T cell repertoire shifted as pregnancy progressed.

The germline V gene (reference sequence) supplies CDR1 MNHEY and CDR2 SMNVEV. The junction shows trimming of 1 base on V and 4 bases on J, and the gene matches do not reach 9 bases of it. Reading from cysteine to phenylalanine, the CDR3 counts 17 amino acids. The sequence is cut down to CDR3 DNA, 51 bases in frame from base 1. The chain is made from TRBV27 and TRBJ1-1, with 10 central nucleotides matching TRBD1. Sequenced material: peripheral blood, taken after pregnancy. The source of this sequence is a female donor with multiple sclerosis, enrolled in a pregnancy study. The CDR3 region reads CASSLWTGTGVSTEAFF. The bases read TGTGCCAGCAGTTTATGGACCGGGACAGGGGTCAGCACTGAAGCTTTCTTT.